What follows is one TCR beta chain and its context. Its antigen is undetermined. This specimen belongs to a study of T cells in narcolepsy. Looking at the study overall: Donors had narcolepsy type 1 or type 2, or were healthy controls. Study findings and constraints: Comparing one patient's CSF and blood CD4+ clonotypes highlighted HCRT- and TRIB2-specific autoreactive clonotypes. Autoreactive clone sequences were missing from some blood memory CD4+ repertoires. Blood of same and different patients, but not healthy controls, reportedly held recurring autoreactive clonotypes.

V gave up 5 bases and J gave up 4 bases; unmatched junction bases: 7. The germline V gene has CDR1 SGHAT and CDR2 FQNNGV. This CDR3 comprises 15 residues. Assay used: immunoSEQ multiplex PCR; TCRdb lists only in-frame clones, some missing. The data show tens of thousands of clones, 81% seen once. The rearrangement links TRBV11-2 to TRBJ2-2, with 7 nucleotides matching TRBD2. The clonotype was recovered from a human donor in good health. The sequenced sample consisted of memory (CD45RA-) CD4+ T cells from blood. DNA of the CDR3: TGTGCCAGCAGCAACACCGGGACTACCACCGGGGAGCTGTTTTTT. Protein product: CASSNTGTTTGELFF. The entire variable domain, with the rest obtained from reference TRBV11-2 and TRBJ2-2, is as follows: EAGVAQSPRYKIIEKRQSVAFWCNPISGHATLYWYQQILGQGPKLLIQFQNNGVVDDSQLPKDRFSAERLKGVDSTLKIQPAKLEDSAVYLCASSNTGTTTGELFFGEGSRLTVL.